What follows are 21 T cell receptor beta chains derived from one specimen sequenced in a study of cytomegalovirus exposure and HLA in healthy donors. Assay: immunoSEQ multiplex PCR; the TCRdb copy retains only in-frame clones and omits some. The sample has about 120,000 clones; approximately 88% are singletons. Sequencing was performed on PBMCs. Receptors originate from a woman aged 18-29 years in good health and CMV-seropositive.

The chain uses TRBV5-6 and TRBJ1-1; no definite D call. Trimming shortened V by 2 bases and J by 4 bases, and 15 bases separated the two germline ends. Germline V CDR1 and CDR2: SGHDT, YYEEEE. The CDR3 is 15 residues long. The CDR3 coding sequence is TGTGCCAGCAGCTTTTTCAGAGGGTTTAGCACTGAAGCTTTCTTT. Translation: CASSFFRGFSTEAFF. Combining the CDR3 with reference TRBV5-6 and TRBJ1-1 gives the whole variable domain DAGVTQSPTHLIKTRGQQVTLRCSPKSGHDTVSWYQQALGQGPQFIFQYYEEEERQRGNFPDRFSGHQFPNYSSELNVNALLLGDSALYLCASSFFRGFSTEAFFGQGTRLTVV.

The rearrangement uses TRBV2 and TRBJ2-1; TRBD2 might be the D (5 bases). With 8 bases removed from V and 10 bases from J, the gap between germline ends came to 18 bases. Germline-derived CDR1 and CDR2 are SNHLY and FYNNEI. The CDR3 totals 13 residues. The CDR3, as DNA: TGTGCCAGCGGACCCACTAGGAGGCGGGAGCAGTTCTTC. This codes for CASGPTRRREQFF.

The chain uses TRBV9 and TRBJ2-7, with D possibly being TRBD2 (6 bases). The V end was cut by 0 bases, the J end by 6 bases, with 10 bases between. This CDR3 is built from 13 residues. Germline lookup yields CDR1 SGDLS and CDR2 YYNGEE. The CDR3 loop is CASSVGAGSEQYF. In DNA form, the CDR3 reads TGTGCCAGCAGCGTAGGGGCGGGAAGCGAGCAGTACTTC.

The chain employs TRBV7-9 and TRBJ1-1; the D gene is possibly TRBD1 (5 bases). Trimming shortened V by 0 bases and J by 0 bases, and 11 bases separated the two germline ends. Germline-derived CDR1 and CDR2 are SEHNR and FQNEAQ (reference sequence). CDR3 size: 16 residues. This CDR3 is CASSLARGGMNTEAFF. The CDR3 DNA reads TGTGCCAGCAGCTTAGCGCGCGGGGGGATGAACACTGAAGCTTTCTTT. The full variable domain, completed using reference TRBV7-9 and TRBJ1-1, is DTGVSQNPRHKITKRGQNVTFRCDPISEHNRLYWYRQTLGQGPEFLTYFQNEAQLEKSRLLSDRFSAERPKGSFSTLEIQRTEQGDSAMYLCASSLARGGMNTEAFFGQGTRLTVV.

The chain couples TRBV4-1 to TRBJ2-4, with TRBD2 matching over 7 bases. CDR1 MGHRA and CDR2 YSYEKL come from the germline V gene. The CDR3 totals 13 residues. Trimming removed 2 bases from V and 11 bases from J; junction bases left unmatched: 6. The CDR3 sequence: CASSQSGLFVQYF. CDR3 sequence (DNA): TGCGCCAGCAGCCAATCGGGACTATTTGTTCAGTACTTC.

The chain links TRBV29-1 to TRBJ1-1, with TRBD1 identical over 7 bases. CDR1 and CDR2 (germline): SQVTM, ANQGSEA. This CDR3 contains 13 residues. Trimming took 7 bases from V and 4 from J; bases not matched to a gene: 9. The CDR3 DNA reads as TGCAGCGCACTGACAGGGTCTGGCACTGAAGCTTTCTTT. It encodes CSALTGSGTEAFF.

The CDR3 region is CASSPLRGETQYF. CDR3 nucleotide sequence: TGTGCCAGCTCACCACTCAGGGGAGAGACCCAGTACTTC. The V call is TRBV18, the J call TRBJ2-5, with D possibly matching TRBD1 (6 bases). Looked up from germline, CDR1 is KGHSH and CDR2 is LQKENI. This CDR3 contains 13 residues. The V and J ends lost 1 base and 4 bases respectively, with 7 bases between them.

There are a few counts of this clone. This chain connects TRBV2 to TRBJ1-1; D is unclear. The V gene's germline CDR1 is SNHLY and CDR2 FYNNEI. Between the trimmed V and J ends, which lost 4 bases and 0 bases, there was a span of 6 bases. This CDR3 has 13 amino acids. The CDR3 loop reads CASSVQMNTEAFF. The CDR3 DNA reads TGTGCCAGCAGTGTCCAGATGAACACTGAAGCTTTCTTT.

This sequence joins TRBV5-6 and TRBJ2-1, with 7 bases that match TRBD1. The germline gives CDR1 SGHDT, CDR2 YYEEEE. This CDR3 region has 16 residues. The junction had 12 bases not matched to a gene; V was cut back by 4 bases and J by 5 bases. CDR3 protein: CASSPSTGSNHNEQFF. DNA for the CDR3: TGTGCCAGCAGCCCGTCGACAGGGTCGAACCACAATGAGCAGTTCTTC.

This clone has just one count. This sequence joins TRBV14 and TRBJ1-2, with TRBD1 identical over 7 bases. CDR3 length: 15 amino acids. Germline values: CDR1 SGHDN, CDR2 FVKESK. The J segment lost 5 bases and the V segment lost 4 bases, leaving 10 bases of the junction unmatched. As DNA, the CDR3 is TGTGCCAGCAGCCCTAACCTGGCAGGGGGGTATGGCTACACCTTC. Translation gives CASSPNLAGGYGYTF.

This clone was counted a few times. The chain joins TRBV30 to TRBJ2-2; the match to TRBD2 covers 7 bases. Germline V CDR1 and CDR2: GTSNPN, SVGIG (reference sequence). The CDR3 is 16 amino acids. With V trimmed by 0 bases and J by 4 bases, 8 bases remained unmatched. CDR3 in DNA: TGTGCCTGGAGTGTACTCGGGGGGTATGCCACCGGGGAGCTGTTTTTT. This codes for CAWSVLGGYATGELFF.

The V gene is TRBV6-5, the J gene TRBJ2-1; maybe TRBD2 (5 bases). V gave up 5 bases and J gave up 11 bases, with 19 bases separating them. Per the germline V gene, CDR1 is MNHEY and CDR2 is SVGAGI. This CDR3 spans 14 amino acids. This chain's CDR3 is CASSLTSTRGKQFF. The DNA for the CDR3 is TGTGCCAGCAGTCTAACCTCCACAAGAGGGAAGCAGTTCTTC.

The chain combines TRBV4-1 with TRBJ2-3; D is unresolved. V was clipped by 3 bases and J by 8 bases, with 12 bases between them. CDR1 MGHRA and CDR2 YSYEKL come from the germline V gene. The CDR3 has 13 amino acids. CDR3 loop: CASSQVVRGTQYF. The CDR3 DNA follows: TGCGCCAGCAGCCAGGTCGTTCGAGGTACGCAGTATTTT.

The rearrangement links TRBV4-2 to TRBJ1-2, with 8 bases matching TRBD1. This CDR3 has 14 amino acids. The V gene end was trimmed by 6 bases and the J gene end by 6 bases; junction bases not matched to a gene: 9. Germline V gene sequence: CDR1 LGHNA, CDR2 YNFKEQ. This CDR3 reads CASRLQGVGHGYTF. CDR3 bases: TGTGCCAGCAGACTACAGGGGGTCGGCCATGGCTACACCTTC.

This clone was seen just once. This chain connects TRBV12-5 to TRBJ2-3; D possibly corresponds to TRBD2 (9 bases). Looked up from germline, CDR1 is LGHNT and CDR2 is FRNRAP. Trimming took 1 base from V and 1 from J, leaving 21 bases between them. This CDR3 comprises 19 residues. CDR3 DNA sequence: TGTGCTAGTGGTTTGGCCAGGGGGCCCCTAGCGGGACGCACAGATACGCAGTATTTT. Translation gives CASGLARGPLAGRTDTQYF.

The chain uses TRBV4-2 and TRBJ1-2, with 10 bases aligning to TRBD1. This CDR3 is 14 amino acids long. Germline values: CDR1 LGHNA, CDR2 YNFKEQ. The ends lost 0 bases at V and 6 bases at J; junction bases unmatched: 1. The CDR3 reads CASSQETGGDGYTF. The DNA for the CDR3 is TGTGCCAGCAGCCAAGAGACAGGGGGCGATGGCTACACCTTC.

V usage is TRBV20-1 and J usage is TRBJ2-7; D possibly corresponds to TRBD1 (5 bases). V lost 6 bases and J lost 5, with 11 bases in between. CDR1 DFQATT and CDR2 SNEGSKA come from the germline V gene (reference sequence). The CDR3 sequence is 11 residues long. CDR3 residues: CSAGHRDEQYF. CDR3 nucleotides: TGCAGTGCAGGACACCGGGACGAGCAGTACTTC.

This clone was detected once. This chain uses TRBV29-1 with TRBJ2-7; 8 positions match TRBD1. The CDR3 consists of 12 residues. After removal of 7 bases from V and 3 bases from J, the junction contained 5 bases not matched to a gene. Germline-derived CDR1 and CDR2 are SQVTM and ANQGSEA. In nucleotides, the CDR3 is TGCAGCGCCCAGGACAGGGACTACGAGCAGTACTTC. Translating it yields CSAQDRDYEQYF.

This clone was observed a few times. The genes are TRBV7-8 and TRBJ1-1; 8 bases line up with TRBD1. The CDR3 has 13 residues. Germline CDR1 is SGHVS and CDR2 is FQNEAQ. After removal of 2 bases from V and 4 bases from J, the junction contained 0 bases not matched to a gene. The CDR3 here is CASSLTGGTEAFF. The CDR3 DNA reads TGTGCCAGCAGCTTAACAGGGGGCACTGAAGCTTTCTTT.

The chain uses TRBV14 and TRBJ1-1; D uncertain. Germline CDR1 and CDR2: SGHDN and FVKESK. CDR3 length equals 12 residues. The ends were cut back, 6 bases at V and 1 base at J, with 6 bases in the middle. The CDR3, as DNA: TGTGCCAGCAGGCCGGGGAACACTGAAGCTTTCTTT. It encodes CASRPGNTEAFF. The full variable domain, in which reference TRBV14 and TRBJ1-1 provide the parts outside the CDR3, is EAGVTQFPSHSVIEKGQTVTLRCDPISGHDNLYWYRRVMGKEIKFLLHFVKESKQDESGMPNNRFLAERTGGTYSTLKVQPAELEDSGVYFCASRPGNTEAFFGQGTRLTVV.

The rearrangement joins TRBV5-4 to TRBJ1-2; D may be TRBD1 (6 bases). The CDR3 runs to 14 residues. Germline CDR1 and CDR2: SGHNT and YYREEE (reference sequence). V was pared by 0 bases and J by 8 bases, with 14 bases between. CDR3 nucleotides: TGTGCCAGCAGCTTGGAGCGGGGGCGAGGCGGCTACACCTTC. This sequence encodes CASSLERGRGGYTF.